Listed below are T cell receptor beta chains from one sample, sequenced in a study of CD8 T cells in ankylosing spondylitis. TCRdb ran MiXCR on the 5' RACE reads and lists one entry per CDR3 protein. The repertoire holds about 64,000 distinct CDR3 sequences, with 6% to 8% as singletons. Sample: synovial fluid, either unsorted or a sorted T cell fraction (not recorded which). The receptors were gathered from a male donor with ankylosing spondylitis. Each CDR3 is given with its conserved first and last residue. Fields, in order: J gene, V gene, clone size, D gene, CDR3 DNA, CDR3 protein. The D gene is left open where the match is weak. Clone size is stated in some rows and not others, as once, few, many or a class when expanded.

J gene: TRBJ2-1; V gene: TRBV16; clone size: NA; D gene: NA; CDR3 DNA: TGTGCCAGCAGCCAATTACGACAAGCTACTGAGCAGTTCTTC; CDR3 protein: CASSQLRQATEQFF
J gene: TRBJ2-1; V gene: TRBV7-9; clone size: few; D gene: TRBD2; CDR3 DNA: TGTGCCAGCAACCTCCCGGGGAGCGGGAGAGGATCGGCGCAGTTCTTC; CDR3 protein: CASNLPGSGRGSAQFF
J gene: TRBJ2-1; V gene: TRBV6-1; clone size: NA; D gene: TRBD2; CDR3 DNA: TGTGCCAGCAGTGAAGTGGGTCCTAGCGGTAATGAGCAGTTCTTC; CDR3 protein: CASSEVGPSGNEQFF
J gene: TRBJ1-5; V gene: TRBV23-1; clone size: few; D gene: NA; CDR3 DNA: TGCGCCAGCAGTCGCTTATCTGGGGTTGCGGACAGATTTTCGGATCAGCCCCAGCATTTT; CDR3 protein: CASSRLSGVADRFSDQPQHF
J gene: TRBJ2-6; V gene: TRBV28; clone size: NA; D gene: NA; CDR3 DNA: TGTGCCAGCAGTTTCAGTAGTAGGGGGTTCTCTGGGGCCAACGTCCTGACTTTC; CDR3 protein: CASSFSSRGFSGANVLTF
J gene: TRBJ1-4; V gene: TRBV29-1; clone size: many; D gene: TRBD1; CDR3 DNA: TGCAGCGCAAGGGACAGGGTTAATGAAAAACTGTTTTTT; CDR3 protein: CSARDRVNEKLFF
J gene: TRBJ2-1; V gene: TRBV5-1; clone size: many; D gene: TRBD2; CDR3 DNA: TGCGCCAGCAGCTTCCTAACTAGCGGGAGCCACAATGAGCAGTTCTTC; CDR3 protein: CASSFLTSGSHNEQFF
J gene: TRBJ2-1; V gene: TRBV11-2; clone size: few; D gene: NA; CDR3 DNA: TGTGCCAGCAGCGCTCCGGGACAGCGGGGCGCCAGCTCCTACAATGAGCAGTTCTTC; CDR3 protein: CASSAPGQRGASSYNEQFF
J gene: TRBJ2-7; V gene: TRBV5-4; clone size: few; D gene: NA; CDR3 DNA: TGTGCCAGCAGCTTATCCGCTGGGGAGCAGTACTTC; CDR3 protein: CASSLSAGEQYF
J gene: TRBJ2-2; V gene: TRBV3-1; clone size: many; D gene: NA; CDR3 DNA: TGTGCCAGCAGCCAAGGGGGGGCGAGCACCGGGGAGCTGTTTTTT; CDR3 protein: CASSQGGASTGELFF
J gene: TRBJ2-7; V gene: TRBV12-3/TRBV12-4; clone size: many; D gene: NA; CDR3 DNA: TGTGCCAGCAGTTTTCGGGACGGAGGCTACGAGCAGTACTTC; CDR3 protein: CASSFRDGGYEQYF
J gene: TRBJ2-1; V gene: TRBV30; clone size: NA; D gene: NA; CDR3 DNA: TGTGCCTGGAGTGCATCGGGGTACAATGAGCAGTTCTTC; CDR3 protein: CAWSASGYNEQFF
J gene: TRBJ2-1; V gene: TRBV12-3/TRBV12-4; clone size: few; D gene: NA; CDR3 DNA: TGTGCCAGCAGTTTGGGTTGGGATCTAGCGAGCAATGAGCAGTTCTTC; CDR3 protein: CASSLGWDLASNEQFF
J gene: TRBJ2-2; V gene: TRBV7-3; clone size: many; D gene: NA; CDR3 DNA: TGTGCCAGCAGCTTAGCTGGGACGGGAGTAGCCGGGGAGCTGTTTTTT; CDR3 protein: CASSLAGTGVAGELFF